The clone carrying this T cell receptor beta chain has at least ten counts. Its antigen is unknown. Diagnosing involved the use of clinical symptoms, serum thyroxine and TRAb, thyroid ultrasound and orbital computed tomography. The germline V and J ends were trimmed by 2 bases and 6 bases, with 4 bases remaining between them. This CDR3 contains 11 residues. The germline gives CDR1 SGHTA, CDR2 FQGTGA. This entry comes from a study of T cells in Graves' hyperthyroidism and ophthalmopathy. Looking at the study overall: Peripheral blood was obtained at initial diagnosis, preceding any treatment.

Study conclusions and caveats: Ophthalmopathy was model-predicted a median roughly six months pre-onset. Peripheral blood also featured most of the thyroid clonotypes expanded above 0.001.

Amplification of TCR beta CDR3 regions was performed using RNA transcripts as template. Researchers ran a first-round RT-PCR on the TCR CDR3 using the HTBI primer set. TCRdb ran MiXCR on the multiplex PCR reads and lists one entry per CDR3 protein. The profile covers around 350,000 distinct CDR3 sequences, with over 15% appearing a single time and around 3.4% taken by the ten largest. This clonotype was sampled from a woman under 30 with Graves' hyperthyroidism. J is TRBJ1-1 and V is TRBV7-3, with D unresolved. Sequencing input: blood. As DNA, the CDR3 is TGTGCCAGCAGCTTAGGGTCTGAAGCTTTCTTT. It is translated as CASSLGSEAFF.